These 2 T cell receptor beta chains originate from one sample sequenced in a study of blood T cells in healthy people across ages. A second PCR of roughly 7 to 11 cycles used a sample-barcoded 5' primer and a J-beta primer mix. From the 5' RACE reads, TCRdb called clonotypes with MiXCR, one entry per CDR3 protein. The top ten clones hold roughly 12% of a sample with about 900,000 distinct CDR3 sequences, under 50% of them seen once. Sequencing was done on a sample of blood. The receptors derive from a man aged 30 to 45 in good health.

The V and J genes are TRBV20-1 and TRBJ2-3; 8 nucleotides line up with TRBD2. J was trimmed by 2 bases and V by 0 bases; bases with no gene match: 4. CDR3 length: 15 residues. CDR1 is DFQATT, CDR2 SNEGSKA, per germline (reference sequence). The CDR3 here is CSAREGSGDTDTQYF. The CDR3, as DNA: TGCAGTGCTAGAGAGGGTAGCGGGGACACAGATACGCAGTATTTT.

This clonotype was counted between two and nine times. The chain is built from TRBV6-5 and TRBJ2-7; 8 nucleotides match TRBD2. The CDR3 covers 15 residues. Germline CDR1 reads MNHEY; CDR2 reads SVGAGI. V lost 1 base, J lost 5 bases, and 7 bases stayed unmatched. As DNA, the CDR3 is TGTGCCAGCAGTTACTTGGGGACTAGTACGAACGAGCAGTACTTC. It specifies CASSYLGTSTNEQYF.